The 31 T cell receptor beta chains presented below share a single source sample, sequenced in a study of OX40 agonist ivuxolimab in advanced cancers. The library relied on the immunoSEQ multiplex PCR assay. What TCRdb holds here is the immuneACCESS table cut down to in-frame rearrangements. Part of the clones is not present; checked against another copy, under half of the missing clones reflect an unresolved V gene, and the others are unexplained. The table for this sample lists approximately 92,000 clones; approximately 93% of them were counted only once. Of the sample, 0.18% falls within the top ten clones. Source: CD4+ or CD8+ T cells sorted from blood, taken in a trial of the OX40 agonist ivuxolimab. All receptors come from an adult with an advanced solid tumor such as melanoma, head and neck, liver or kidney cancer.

CDR3 in DNA: TGTGCCAGCTCACCACCCCTAGGAGCGGGAGGTGCCTACGAGCAGTACTTC. It codes for CASSPPLGAGGAYEQYF. The chain joins TRBV18 to TRBJ2-7, with 9 positions matching TRBD2. J was trimmed by 2 bases and V by 0 bases; bases with no gene match: 8. Per germline, CDR1 KGHSH and CDR2 LQKENI. This CDR3 is built from 17 residues.

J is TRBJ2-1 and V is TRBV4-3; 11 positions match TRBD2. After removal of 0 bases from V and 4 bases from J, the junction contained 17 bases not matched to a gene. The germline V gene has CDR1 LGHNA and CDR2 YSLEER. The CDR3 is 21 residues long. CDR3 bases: TGCGCCAGCAGCCAAGATTGGGGCAGGGGGATGACTAGCGGGAAGTACAATGAGCAGTTCTTC. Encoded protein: CASSQDWGRGMTSGKYNEQFF.

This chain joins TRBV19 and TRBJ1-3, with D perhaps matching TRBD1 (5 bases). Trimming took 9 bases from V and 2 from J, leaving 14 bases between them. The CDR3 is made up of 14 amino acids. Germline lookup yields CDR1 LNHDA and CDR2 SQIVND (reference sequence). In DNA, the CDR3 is TGTGCCAGCCTAGATGGGGGAACTGGAAACACCATATATTTT. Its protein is CASLDGGTGNTIYF.

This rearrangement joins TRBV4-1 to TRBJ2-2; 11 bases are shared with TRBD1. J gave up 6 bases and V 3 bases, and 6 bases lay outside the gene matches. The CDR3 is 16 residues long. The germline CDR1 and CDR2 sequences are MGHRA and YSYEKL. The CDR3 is CASSHGQGALPGELFF. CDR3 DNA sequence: TGCGCCAGCAGCCACGGACAGGGGGCCCTCCCCGGGGAGCTGTTTTTT.

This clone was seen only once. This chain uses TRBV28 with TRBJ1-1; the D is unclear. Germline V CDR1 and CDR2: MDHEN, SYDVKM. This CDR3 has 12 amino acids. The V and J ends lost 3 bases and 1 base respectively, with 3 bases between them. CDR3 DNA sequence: TGTGCCAGCAGTTTCAGGAACACTGAAGCTTTCTTT. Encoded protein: CASSFRNTEAFF.

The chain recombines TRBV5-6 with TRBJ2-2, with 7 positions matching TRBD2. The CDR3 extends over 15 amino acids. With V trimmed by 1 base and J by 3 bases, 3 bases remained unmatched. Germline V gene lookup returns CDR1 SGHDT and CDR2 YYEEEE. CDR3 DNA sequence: TGTGCCAGCAGCTTGCAGGGAGGGGACACCGGGGAGCTGTTTTTT. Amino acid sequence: CASSLQGGDTGELFF.

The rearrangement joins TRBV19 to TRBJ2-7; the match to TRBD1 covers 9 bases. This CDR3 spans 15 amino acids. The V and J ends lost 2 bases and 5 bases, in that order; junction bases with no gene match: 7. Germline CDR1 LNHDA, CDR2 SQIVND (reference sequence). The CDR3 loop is CASSISGTGTNEQYF. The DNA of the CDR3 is TGTGCCAGTAGTATATCGGGGACAGGGACGAACGAGCAGTACTTC. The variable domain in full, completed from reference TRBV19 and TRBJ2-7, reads DGGITQSPKYLFRKEGQNVTLSCEQNLNHDAMYWYRQDPGQGLRLIYYSQIVNDFQKGDIAEGYSVSREKKESFPLTVTSAQKNPTAFYLCASSISGTGTNEQYFGPGTRLTVT.

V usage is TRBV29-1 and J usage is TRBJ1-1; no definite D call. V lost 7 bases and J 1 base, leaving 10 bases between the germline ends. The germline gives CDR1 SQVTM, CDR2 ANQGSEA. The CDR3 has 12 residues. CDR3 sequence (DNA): TGCAGCGGCCGACCCGGGAACACTGAAGCTTTCTTT. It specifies CSGRPGNTEAFF.

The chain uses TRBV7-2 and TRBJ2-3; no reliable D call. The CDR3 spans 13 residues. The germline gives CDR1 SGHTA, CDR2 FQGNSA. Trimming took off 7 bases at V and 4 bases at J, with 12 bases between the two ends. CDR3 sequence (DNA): TGTGCCAGCACCGCTATGTTTTCAGATACGCAGTATTTT. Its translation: CASTAMFSDTQYF.

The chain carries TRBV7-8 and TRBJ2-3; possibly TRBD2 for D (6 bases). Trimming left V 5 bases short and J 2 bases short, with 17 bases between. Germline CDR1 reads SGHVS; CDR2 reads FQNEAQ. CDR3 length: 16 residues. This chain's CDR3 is CASSPRRERPTDTQYF. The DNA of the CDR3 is TGTGCCAGCAGCCCCCGGAGGGAGCGACCCACAGATACGCAGTATTTT.

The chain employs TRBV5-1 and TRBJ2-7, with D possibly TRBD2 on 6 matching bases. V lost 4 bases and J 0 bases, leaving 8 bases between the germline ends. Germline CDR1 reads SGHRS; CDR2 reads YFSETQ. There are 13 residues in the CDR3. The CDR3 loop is CASSRGSSYEQYF. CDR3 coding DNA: TGCGCCAGCAGCCGGGGGAGCTCCTACGAGCAGTACTTC. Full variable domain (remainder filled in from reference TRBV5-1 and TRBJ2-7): KAGVTQTPRYLIKTRGQQVTLSCSPISGHRSVSWYQQTPGQGLQFLFEYFSETQRNKGNFPGRFSGRQFSNSRSEMNVSTLELGDSALYLCASSRGSSYEQYFGPGTRLTVT.

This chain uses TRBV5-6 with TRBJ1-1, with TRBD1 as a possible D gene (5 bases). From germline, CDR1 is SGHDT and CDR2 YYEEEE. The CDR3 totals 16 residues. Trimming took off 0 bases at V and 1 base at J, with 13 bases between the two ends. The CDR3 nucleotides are TGTGCCAGCAGCTTGGGTTATTTAACAGGGAACACTGAAGCTTTCTTT. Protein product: CASSLGYLTGNTEAFF.

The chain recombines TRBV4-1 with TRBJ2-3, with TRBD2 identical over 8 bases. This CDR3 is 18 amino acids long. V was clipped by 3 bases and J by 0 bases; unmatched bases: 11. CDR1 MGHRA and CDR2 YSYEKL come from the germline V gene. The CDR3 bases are TGCGCCAGCAGCCATCAGACGGCGCGGGGGGTTAGCACAGATACGCAGTATTTT. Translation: CASSHQTARGVSTDTQYF.

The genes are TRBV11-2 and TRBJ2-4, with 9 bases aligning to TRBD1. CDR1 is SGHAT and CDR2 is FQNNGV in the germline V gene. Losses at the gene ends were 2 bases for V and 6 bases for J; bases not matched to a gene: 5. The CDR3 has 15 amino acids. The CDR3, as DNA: TGTGCCAGCAGCTTACCGGGACAGGGTGGAAACATTCAGTACTTC. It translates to CASSLPGQGGNIQYF.

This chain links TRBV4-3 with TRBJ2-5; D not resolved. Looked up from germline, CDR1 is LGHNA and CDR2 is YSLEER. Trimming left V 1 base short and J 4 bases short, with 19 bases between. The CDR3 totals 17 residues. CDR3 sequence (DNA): TGCGCCAGCAGCCAAGGTTTAGACCCCCTTTGGAGAGAGACCCAGTACTTC. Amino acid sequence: CASSQGLDPLWRETQYF.

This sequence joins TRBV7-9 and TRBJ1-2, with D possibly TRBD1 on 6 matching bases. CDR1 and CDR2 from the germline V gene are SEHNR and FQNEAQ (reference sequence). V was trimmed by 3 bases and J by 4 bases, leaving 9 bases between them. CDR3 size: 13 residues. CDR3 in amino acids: CASSLDRPYGYTF. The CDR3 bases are TGTGCCAGCAGCTTGGACAGACCCTATGGCTACACCTTC.

The CDR3 bases are TGTGCCAGCAGCGCCCTCTGGGGATCGAATGGCTACACCTTC. Its translation is CASSALWGSNGYTF. The chain uses TRBV5-4 and TRBJ1-2; D is undetermined. Per the germline V gene, CDR1 is SGHNT and CDR2 is YYREEE (reference sequence). There are 14 residues in the CDR3. Trimming took 4 bases from V and 6 from J, leaving 16 bases between them.

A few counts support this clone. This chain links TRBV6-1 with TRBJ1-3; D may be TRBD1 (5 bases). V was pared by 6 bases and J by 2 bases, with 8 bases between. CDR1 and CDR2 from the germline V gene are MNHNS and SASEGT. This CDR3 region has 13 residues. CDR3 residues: CASRWGAGNTIYF. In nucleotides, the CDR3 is TGTGCCAGCAGATGGGGGGCTGGAAACACCATATATTTT.

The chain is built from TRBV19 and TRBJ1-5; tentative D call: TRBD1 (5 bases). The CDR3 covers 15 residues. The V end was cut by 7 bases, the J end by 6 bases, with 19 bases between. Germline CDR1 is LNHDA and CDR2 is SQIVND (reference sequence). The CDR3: CASTSGPLGGQPQHF. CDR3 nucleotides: TGTGCCAGTACCTCAGGCCCGCTCGGGGGTCAGCCCCAGCATTTT.

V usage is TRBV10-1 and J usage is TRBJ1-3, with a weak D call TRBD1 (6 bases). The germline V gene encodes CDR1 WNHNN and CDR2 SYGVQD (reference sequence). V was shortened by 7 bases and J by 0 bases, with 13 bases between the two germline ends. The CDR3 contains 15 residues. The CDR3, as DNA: TGCGCCAGCATCCTGACAGGAGACTCTGGAAACACCATATATTTT. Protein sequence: CASILTGDSGNTIYF.

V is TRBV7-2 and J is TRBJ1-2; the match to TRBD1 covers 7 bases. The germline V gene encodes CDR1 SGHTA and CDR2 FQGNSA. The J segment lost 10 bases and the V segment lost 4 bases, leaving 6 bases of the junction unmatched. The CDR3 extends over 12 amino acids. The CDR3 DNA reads TGTGCCAGCAGCTACTCAACAGGGGACTACACCTTC. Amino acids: CASSYSTGDYTF.

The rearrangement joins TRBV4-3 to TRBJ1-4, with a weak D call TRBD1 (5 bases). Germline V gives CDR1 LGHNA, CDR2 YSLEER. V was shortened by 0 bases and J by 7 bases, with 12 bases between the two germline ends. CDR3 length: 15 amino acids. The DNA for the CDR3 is TGCGCCAGCAGCCAAGACACGGGGCTCGGTGAAAAACTGTTTTTT. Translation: CASSQDTGLGEKLFF.

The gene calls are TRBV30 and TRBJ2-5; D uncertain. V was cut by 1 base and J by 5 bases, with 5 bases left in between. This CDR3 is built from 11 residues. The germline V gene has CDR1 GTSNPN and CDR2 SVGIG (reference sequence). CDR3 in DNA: TGTGCCTGGAGTGCTTCTGAGACCCAGTACTTC. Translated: CAWSASETQYF.

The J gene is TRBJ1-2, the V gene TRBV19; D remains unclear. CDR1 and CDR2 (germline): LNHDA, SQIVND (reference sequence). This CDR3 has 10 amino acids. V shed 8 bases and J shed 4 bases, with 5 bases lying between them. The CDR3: CASRSYGYTF. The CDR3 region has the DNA TGTGCCAGTCGATCCTATGGCTACACCTTC.

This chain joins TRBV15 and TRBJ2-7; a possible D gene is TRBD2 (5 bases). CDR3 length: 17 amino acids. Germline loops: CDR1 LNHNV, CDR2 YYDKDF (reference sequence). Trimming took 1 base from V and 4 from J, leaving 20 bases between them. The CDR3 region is CATSRGLAPTASYEQYF. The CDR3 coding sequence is TGTGCCACCAGCAGAGGGCTAGCCCCCACAGCCTCTTACGAGCAGTACTTC. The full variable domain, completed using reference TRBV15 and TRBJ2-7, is DAMVIQNPRYQVTQFGKPVTLSCSQTLNHNVMYWYQQKSSQAPKLLFHYYDKDFNNEADTPDNFQSRRPNTSFCFLDIRSPGLGDTAMYLCATSRGLAPTASYEQYFGPGTRLTVT.

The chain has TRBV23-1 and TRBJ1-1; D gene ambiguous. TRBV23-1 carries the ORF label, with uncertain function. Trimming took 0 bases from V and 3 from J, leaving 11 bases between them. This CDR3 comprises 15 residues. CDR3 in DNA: TGCGCCAGCAGTCAATCGGAGGGTTATTACACTGAAGCTTTCTTT. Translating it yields CASSQSEGYYTEAFF.

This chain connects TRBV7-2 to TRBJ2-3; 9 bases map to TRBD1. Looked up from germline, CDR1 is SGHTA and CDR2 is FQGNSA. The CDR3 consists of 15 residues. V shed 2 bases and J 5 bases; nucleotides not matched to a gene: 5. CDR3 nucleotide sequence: TGTGCCAGCAGCTTATCTCGGACAGGGGTAGATACGCAGTATTTT. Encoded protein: CASSLSRTGVDTQYF.

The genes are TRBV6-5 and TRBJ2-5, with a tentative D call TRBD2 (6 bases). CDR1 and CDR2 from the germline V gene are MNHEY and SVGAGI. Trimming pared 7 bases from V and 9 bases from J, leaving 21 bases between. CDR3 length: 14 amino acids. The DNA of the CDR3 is TGTGCCAGCACCCTCCTTGGGGGAGGAGGGGCCCAGTACTTC. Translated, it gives CASTLLGGGGAQYF.

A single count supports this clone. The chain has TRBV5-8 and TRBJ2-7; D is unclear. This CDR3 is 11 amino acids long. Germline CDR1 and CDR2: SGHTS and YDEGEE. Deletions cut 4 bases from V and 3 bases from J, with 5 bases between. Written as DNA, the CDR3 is TGTGCCAGCAGCCCCCTCTACGAGCAGTACTTC. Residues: CASSPLYEQYF.

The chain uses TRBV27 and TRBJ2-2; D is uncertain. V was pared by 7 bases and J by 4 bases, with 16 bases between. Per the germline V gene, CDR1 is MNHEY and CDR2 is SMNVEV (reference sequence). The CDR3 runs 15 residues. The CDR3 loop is CASMSRPTITGELFF. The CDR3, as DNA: TGTGCCAGCATGAGTAGGCCGACAATCACCGGGGAGCTGTTTTTT.

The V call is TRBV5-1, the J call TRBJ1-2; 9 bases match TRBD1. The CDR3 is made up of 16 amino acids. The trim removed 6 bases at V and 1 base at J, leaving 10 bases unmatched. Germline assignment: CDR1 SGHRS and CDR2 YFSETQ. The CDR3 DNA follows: TGCGCCAGCACCTGGACAGGGGCCCATATTAACTATGGCTACACCTTC. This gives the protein CASTWTGAHINYGYTF.